This is a list of T cell receptor beta chains from one sample in a study of blood T cell repertoires in COVID-19. Assay: immunoSEQ multiplex PCR; the TCRdb copy retains only in-frame clones and omits some. The sample yields 150,000 or so clones, over 60% seen once. The source material was peripheral blood. These TCRs come from a woman in her seventies with acute or convalescent COVID-19. Each CDR3 is given with its conserved first and last residue. A D gene is named only where the DNA matches it firmly. Where a row states a size, it is once, few, many or the class of an expanded clone; other rows omit it.

CDR3 protein: CASSPRTGEWGNYGYTF; CDR3 DNA: TGTGCCAGCAGCCCTCGGACAGGGGAGTGGGGAAACTATGGCTACACCTTC; J gene: TRBJ1-2; V gene: TRBV7-2; D gene: TRBD1; clone size: many
CDR3 protein: CASSELLAGGFSYNEQFF; CDR3 DNA: TGTGCCAGCAGTGAACTCCTAGCGGGAGGCTTCTCCTACAATGAGCAGTTCTTC; J gene: TRBJ2-1; V gene: TRBV6-1; D gene: TRBD2; clone size: -
CDR3 protein: CASEIYREGDEQFF; CDR3 DNA: TGTGCCAGCGAAATCTATCGGGAGGGTGATGAGCAGTTCTTC; J gene: TRBJ2-1; V gene: TRBV7-9; D gene: TRBD2; clone size: -
CDR3 protein: CATSTGQGGYTGELFF; CDR3 DNA: TGTGCCACCAGCACCGGACAGGGCGGATACACCGGGGAGCTGTTTTTT; J gene: TRBJ2-2; V gene: TRBV15; D gene: TRBD1; clone size: few
CDR3 protein: CSVLWDSGPQHF; CDR3 DNA: TGCAGCGTACTGTGGGACTCCGGGCCCCAGCATTTT; J gene: TRBJ1-5; V gene: TRBV29-1; D gene: -; clone size: -
CDR3 protein: CASSGAGRETQYF; CDR3 DNA: TGTGCCAGCAGTGGGGCAGGGCGGGAGACCCAGTACTTC; J gene: TRBJ2-5; V gene: TRBV27; D gene: -; clone size: -
CDR3 protein: CAWSLGGNQPQHF; CDR3 DNA: TGTGCCTGGAGCTTAGGGGGCAATCAGCCCCAGCATTTT; J gene: TRBJ1-5; V gene: TRBV30; D gene: -; clone size: -
CDR3 protein: CATSRNTGTYEQYF; CDR3 DNA: TGTGCCACCAGCAGAAACACAGGGACCTACGAGCAGTACTTC; J gene: TRBJ2-7; V gene: TRBV15; D gene: -; clone size: -
CDR3 protein: CASGGVSEQFF; CDR3 DNA: TGTGCCAGCGGCGGGGTCAGTGAGCAGTTCTTC; J gene: TRBJ2-1; V gene: TRBV2; D gene: -; clone size: few
CDR3 protein: CASSQGPSGNTIYF; CDR3 DNA: TGTGCCAGCAGCCAGGGGCCCTCTGGAAACACCATATATTTT; J gene: TRBJ1-3; V gene: TRBV11-3; D gene: -; clone size: -
CDR3 protein: CSARREDGYTF; CDR3 DNA: TGCAGTGCTAGAAGGGAGGATGGCTACACCTTC; J gene: TRBJ1-2; V gene: TRBV20-1; D gene: -; clone size: -
CDR3 protein: CASSPLTSPNTGELFF; CDR3 DNA: TGTGCCAGCAGTCCCCTGACTAGCCCGAACACCGGGGAGCTGTTTTTT; J gene: TRBJ2-2; V gene: TRBV28; D gene: TRBD2; clone size: -
CDR3 protein: CASSDGTGKSYEQYF; CDR3 DNA: TGCGCCAGCAGTGACGGGACAGGGAAGAGCTACGAGCAGTACTTC; J gene: TRBJ2-7; V gene: TRBV10-2; D gene: TRBD1; clone size: -
CDR3 protein: CASSEALQGGNTIYF; CDR3 DNA: TGTGCCAGCAGTGAAGCCCTCCAGGGCGGAAACACCATATATTTT; J gene: TRBJ1-3; V gene: TRBV6-1; D gene: -; clone size: -
CDR3 protein: CATQGLHGANEKLFF; CDR3 DNA: TGTGCCACCCAGGGACTTCATGGGGCTAATGAAAAACTGTTTTTT; J gene: TRBJ1-4; V gene: TRBV19; D gene: -; clone size: -
CDR3 protein: CASSRGGNTIYF; CDR3 DNA: TGTGCCAGCAGCAGGGGGGGAAACACCATATATTTT; J gene: TRBJ1-3; V gene: TRBV6-5; D gene: TRBD1; clone size: many
CDR3 protein: CASSEYALQQFF; CDR3 DNA: TGTGCCAGCAGTGAGTATGCGCTCCAGCAGTTCTTC; J gene: TRBJ2-1; V gene: TRBV6-1; D gene: -; clone size: few
CDR3 protein: CASSMTGDPHQPQHF; CDR3 DNA: TGTGCCAGTAGTATGACAGGAGACCCACATCAGCCCCAGCATTTT; J gene: TRBJ1-5; V gene: TRBV19; D gene: -; clone size: -
CDR3 protein: CASSPPGDYANTGELFF; CDR3 DNA: TGTGCCAGCAGCCCTCCGGGGGACTACGCGAACACCGGGGAGCTGTTTTTT; J gene: TRBJ2-2; V gene: TRBV6-2/TRBV6-3; D gene: TRBD2; clone size: -
CDR3 protein: CASSTTLAGGPDTQYF; CDR3 DNA: TGTGCCAGCAGCACCACTCTAGCGGGGGGGCCGGATACGCAGTATTTT; J gene: TRBJ2-3; V gene: TRBV27; D gene: TRBD2; clone size: -
CDR3 protein: CASSLVSTGTGRYEQYF; CDR3 DNA: TGTGCCAGCAGCTTGGTTAGCACCGGGACAGGTCGGTACGAGCAGTACTTC; J gene: TRBJ2-7; V gene: TRBV5-4; D gene: TRBD1; clone size: once
CDR3 protein: CATSPGGGSYNEQFF; CDR3 DNA: TGTGCCACCAGCCCTGGCGGCGGCTCCTACAATGAGCAGTTCTTC; J gene: TRBJ2-1; V gene: TRBV24-1; D gene: -; clone size: -
CDR3 protein: CARTTGGLDGYTF; CDR3 DNA: TGTGCCAGGACGACAGGGGGGTTAGATGGCTACACCTTC; J gene: TRBJ1-2; V gene: TRBV2; D gene: TRBD1; clone size: few
CDR3 protein: CASSLAREGLKEKLFF; CDR3 DNA: TGTGCCAGCAGCTTAGCGAGGGAGGGGCTTAAGGAAAAACTGTTTTTT; J gene: TRBJ1-4; V gene: TRBV7-9; D gene: -; clone size: -
CDR3 protein: CASSSLQGNQPQHF; CDR3 DNA: TGTGCCAGCAGTTCCCTACAGGGGAATCAGCCCCAGCATTTT; J gene: TRBJ1-5; V gene: TRBV2; D gene: TRBD1; clone size: once
CDR3 protein: CASSQDYDRAARGYTF; CDR3 DNA: TGTGCCAGCAGCCAAGATTACGACAGGGCTGCCAGGGGCTACACCTTC; J gene: TRBJ1-2; V gene: TRBV3-1/TRBV3-2; D gene: TRBD1; clone size: once
CDR3 protein: CASSFIVGGETEAFF; CDR3 DNA: TGTGCCAGCAGTTTCATTGTGGGTGGGGAGACTGAAGCTTTCTTT; J gene: TRBJ1-1; V gene: TRBV28; D gene: -; clone size: -
CDR3 protein: CSVEHREGEKLFF; CDR3 DNA: TGCAGCGTTGAGCACAGGGAAGGTGAAAAACTGTTTTTT; J gene: TRBJ1-4; V gene: TRBV29-1; D gene: -; clone size: once
CDR3 protein: CASSLLRGNYGYTF; CDR3 DNA: TGTGCCAGCAGCCTTCTACGGGGGAACTATGGCTACACCTTC; J gene: TRBJ1-2; V gene: TRBV28; D gene: -; clone size: -
CDR3 protein: CSVDRNSYNEQFF; CDR3 DNA: TGCAGCGTGGACAGAAACTCCTACAATGAGCAGTTCTTC; J gene: TRBJ2-1; V gene: TRBV29-1; D gene: -; clone size: once
CDR3 protein: CASSPGHSTDTQYF; CDR3 DNA: TGTGCCAGCAGCCCGGGACACAGCACAGATACGCAGTATTTT; J gene: TRBJ2-3; V gene: TRBV6-4; D gene: -; clone size: -
CDR3 protein: CASSLDRGEKLFF; CDR3 DNA: TGTGCCAGCAGCTTAGACAGGGGGGAAAAACTGTTTTTT; J gene: TRBJ1-4; V gene: TRBV7-2; D gene: TRBD1; clone size: -
CDR3 protein: CASSLDRGETQYF; CDR3 DNA: TGCGCCAGCAGCTTGGACAGGGGGGAGACCCAGTACTTC; J gene: TRBJ2-5; V gene: TRBV5-1; D gene: TRBD1; clone size: -
CDR3 protein: CASTPPVAGPYNEQFF; CDR3 DNA: TGTGCCAGCACCCCGCCGGTGGCGGGGCCCTACAATGAGCAGTTCTTC; J gene: TRBJ2-1; V gene: TRBV6-2/TRBV6-3; D gene: -; clone size: -
CDR3 protein: CATSRDRSLMNTEAFF; CDR3 DNA: TGTGCCACCAGCAGGGACAGGAGTTTAATGAACACTGAAGCTTTCTTT; J gene: TRBJ1-1; V gene: TRBV15; D gene: TRBD1; clone size: -
CDR3 protein: CASSINPGNGYTF; CDR3 DNA: TGTGCCAGTAGTATAAACCCAGGGAATGGCTACACCTTC; J gene: TRBJ1-2; V gene: TRBV19; D gene: -; clone size: -
CDR3 protein: CASSYTGTGGYEQYF; CDR3 DNA: TGTGCCAGCAGTTACACCGGGACAGGGGGCTACGAGCAGTACTTC; J gene: TRBJ2-7; V gene: TRBV28; D gene: TRBD1; clone size: few
CDR3 protein: CASSLGAQISGNTIYF; CDR3 DNA: TGTGCCAGCAGCTTGGGGGCCCAGATCTCTGGAAACACCATATATTTT; J gene: TRBJ1-3; V gene: TRBV5-6; D gene: -; clone size: -
CDR3 protein: CASSVGTAYEAFF; CDR3 DNA: TGTGCCAGCAGCGTCGGGACAGCTTATGAAGCTTTCTTT; J gene: TRBJ1-1; V gene: TRBV5-5; D gene: TRBD1; clone size: few
CDR3 protein: CASSPLRGYQETQYF; CDR3 DNA: TGTGCCAGCTCACCACTACGCGGGTACCAAGAGACCCAGTACTTC; J gene: TRBJ2-5; V gene: TRBV18; D gene: -; clone size: -
CDR3 protein: CASSPRQGDGGYTF; CDR3 DNA: TGTGCCAGCAGTCCGCGACAGGGGGATGGAGGCTACACCTTC; J gene: TRBJ1-2; V gene: TRBV6-6; D gene: TRBD1; clone size: -
CDR3 protein: CASTRTGGTGELFF; CDR3 DNA: TGTGCCAGTACCCGGACAGGGGGGACCGGGGAGCTGTTTTTT; J gene: TRBJ2-2; V gene: TRBV19; D gene: TRBD1; clone size: once
CDR3 protein: CASSVDRGTYNEQFF; CDR3 DNA: TGCGCCAGCAGTGTTGACAGGGGAACCTACAATGAGCAGTTCTTC; J gene: TRBJ2-1; V gene: TRBV10-1; D gene: TRBD1; clone size: -
CDR3 protein: CAISDSDRNTQYF; CDR3 DNA: TGTGCCATCAGTGACTCGGACAGAAATACGCAGTATTTT; J gene: TRBJ2-3; V gene: TRBV10-3; D gene: -; clone size: -
CDR3 protein: CSVEVANRDYGYTF; CDR3 DNA: TGCAGCGTTGAGGTCGCAAACCGAGACTATGGCTACACCTTC; J gene: TRBJ1-2; V gene: TRBV29-1; D gene: -; clone size: few
CDR3 protein: CASSLGQGTGELFF; CDR3 DNA: TGTGCCAGCAGCTTAGGACAGGGCACCGGGGAGCTGTTTTTT; J gene: TRBJ2-2; V gene: TRBV11-3; D gene: TRBD1; clone size: -
CDR3 protein: CASLRTADTEAFF; CDR3 DNA: TGTGCCAGCTTACGGACAGCGGACACTGAAGCTTTCTTT; J gene: TRBJ1-1; V gene: TRBV18; D gene: -; clone size: -
CDR3 protein: CASKSGGGVTDTQYF; CDR3 DNA: TGTGCCAGCAAGAGCGGGGGGGGCGTGACAGATACGCAGTATTTT; J gene: TRBJ2-3; V gene: TRBV6-5; D gene: TRBD2; clone size: many
CDR3 protein: CASSIVDQGYNEQFF; CDR3 DNA: TGTGCCAGTAGTATAGTGGATCAGGGTTACAATGAGCAGTTCTTC; J gene: TRBJ2-1; V gene: TRBV19; D gene: -; clone size: -
CDR3 protein: CASTRTGHYGYTF; CDR3 DNA: TGTGCCAGCACCCGGACAGGGCACTATGGCTACACCTTC; J gene: TRBJ1-2; V gene: TRBV5-5; D gene: TRBD1; clone size: -
CDR3 protein: CASSYQASTYTEAFF; CDR3 DNA: TGTGCCAGCAGTTACCAGGCCAGCACCTACACTGAAGCTTTCTTT; J gene: TRBJ1-1; V gene: TRBV6-5; D gene: -; clone size: -
CDR3 protein: CATSRGGTSGSVADTQYF; CDR3 DNA: TGTGCCACCAGCAGAGGGGGGACTAGCGGGAGCGTTGCAGATACGCAGTATTTT; J gene: TRBJ2-3; V gene: TRBV15; D gene: TRBD2; clone size: -
CDR3 protein: CASSLPGQFNQPQHF; CDR3 DNA: TGTGCCAGCAGTTTACCGGGACAGTTCAATCAGCCCCAGCATTTT; J gene: TRBJ1-5; V gene: TRBV28; D gene: TRBD1; clone size: -
CDR3 protein: CASSLVAGTGGVYEQYF; CDR3 DNA: TGTGCCAGCAGCCTGGTGGCGGGGACAGGGGGCGTCTACGAGCAGTACTTC; J gene: TRBJ2-7; V gene: TRBV5-5; D gene: TRBD1; clone size: once
CDR3 protein: CASSPRSGSGTQYF; CDR3 DNA: TGCGCCAGCAGCCCTCGAAGCGGGAGTGGGACCCAGTACTTC; J gene: TRBJ2-5; V gene: TRBV5-1; D gene: TRBD2; clone size: -
CDR3 protein: CASSQGGFGYTF; CDR3 DNA: TGTGCCAGCAGTCAGGGGGGCTTTGGCTACACCTTC; J gene: TRBJ1-2; V gene: TRBV6-5; D gene: TRBD1; clone size: -
CDR3 protein: CASGLRTGRTYNEQFF; CDR3 DNA: TGTGCTAGTGGTTTAAGGACCGGGAGGACCTACAATGAGCAGTTCTTC; J gene: TRBJ2-1; V gene: TRBV12-5; D gene: TRBD2; clone size: once